This TCR beta chain emerged from a study of T cell repertoires in aging, cancer and after chemotherapy. The CDR3 contains 16 residues. Germline loops: CDR1 MNHNY, CDR2 SVGAGI (reference sequence). The trim removed 4 bases at V and 2 bases at J, leaving 9 bases unmatched. TCR beta rearrangements were amplified from peripheral blood genomic DNA. TRB rearrangements spanning V, D and J were amplified using mixed TRB-A/B primers. TCRdb recomputed calls from the multiplex PCR reads with MiXCR, one row per CDR3 protein. The repertoire holds about 380 distinct CDR3 sequences, with 23% as singletons. The source of this sequence is a human donor with a blood cancer. The chain has TRBV6-6 and TRBJ2-7, with TRBD1 identical over 9 bases. Sequencing was done on a sample of blood. The CDR3 is CASSSGQGSRPYEQYF. The CDR3 DNA reads as TGTGCCAGCAGTTCGGGACAGGGAAGTAGGCCCTACGAGCAGTACTTC.